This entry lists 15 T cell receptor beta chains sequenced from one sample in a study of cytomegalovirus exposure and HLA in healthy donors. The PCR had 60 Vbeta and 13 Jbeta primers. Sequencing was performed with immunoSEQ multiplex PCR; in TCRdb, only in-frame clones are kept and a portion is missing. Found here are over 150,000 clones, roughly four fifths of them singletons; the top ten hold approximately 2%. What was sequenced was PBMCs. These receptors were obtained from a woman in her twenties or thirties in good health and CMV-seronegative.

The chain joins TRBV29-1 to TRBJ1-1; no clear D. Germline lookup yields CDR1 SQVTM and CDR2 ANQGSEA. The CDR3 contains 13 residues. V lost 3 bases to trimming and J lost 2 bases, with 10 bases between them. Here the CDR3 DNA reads TGCAGCGTTGAGGCCAGGAAAAACACTGAAGCTTTCTTT. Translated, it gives CSVEARKNTEAFF.

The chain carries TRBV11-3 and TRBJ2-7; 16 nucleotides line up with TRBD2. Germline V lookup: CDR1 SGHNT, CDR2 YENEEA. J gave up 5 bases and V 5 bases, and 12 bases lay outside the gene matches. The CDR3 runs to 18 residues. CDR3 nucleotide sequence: TGTGCCAGCAGCCAAGGGACAGGGACTAGCGGGAGGGCCAACGAGCAGTACTTC. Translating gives CASSQGTGTSGRANEQYF.

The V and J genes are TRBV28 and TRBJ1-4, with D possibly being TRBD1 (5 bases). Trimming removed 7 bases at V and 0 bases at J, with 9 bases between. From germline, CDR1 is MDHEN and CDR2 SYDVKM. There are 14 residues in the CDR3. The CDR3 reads CASTDSATNEKLFF. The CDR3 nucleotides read TGTGCCAGCACAGACAGCGCAACTAATGAAAAACTGTTTTTT.

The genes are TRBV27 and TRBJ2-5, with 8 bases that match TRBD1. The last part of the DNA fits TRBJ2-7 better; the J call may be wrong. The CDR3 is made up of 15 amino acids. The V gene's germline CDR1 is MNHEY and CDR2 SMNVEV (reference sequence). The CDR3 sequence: CASSSPLTGVYEQYF. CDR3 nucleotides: TGTGCCAGCAGCTCCCCTCTGACAGGGGTCTACGAGCAGTACTTC.

The CDR3: CASSLGQGTRMSEAFF. Here the CDR3 DNA reads TGTGCCAGCTCCCTCGGACAGGGAACTAGGATGTCTGAAGCTTTCTTT. This chain links TRBV18 with TRBJ1-1, with 8 bases matching TRBD1. V dropped 6 bases and J dropped 6; count of bases not matched to a gene: 15. The germline CDR1 and CDR2 sequences are KGHSH and LQKENI. The length of the CDR3 is 16 residues.

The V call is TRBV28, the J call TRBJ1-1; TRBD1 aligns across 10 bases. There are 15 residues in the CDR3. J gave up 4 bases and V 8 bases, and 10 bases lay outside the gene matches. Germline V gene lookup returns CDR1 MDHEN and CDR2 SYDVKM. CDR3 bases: TGTGCCAGCTATGGACAGGGGGTTTCGGGCACTGAAGCTTTCTTT. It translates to CASYGQGVSGTEAFF.

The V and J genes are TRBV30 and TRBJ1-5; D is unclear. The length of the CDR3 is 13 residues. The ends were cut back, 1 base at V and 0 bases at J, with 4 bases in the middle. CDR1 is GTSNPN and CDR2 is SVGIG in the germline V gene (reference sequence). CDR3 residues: CAWSAHSNQPQHF. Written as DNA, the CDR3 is TGTGCCTGGAGTGCCCATAGCAATCAGCCCCAGCATTTT. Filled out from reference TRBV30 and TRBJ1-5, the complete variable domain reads SQTIHQWPATLVQPVGSPLSLECTVEGTSNPNLYWYRQAAGRGLQLLFYSVGIGQISSEVPQNLSASRPQDRQFILSSKKLLLSDSGFYLCAWSAHSNQPQHFGDGTRLSIL.

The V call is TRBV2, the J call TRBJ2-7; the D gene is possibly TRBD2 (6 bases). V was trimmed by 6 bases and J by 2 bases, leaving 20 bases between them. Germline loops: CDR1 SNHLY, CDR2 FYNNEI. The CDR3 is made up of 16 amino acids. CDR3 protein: CASRTGRGRGAYEQYF. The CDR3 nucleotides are TGTGCCAGCAGGACGGGGCGGGGAAGGGGAGCCTACGAGCAGTACTTC.

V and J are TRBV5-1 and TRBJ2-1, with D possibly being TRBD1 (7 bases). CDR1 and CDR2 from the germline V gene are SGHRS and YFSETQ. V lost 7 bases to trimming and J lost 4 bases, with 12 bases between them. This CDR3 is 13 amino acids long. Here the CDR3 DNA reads TGCGCCAGCGGAGGGGGCCGATACAATGAGCAGTTCTTC. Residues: CASGGGRYNEQFF.

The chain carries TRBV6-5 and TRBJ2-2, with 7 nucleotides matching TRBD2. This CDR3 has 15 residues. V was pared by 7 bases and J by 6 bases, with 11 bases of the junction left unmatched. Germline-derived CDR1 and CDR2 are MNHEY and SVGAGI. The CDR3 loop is CASNQLPGGSGELFF. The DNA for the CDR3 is TGTGCCAGCAATCAACTCCCGGGGGGATCCGGGGAGCTGTTTTTT.

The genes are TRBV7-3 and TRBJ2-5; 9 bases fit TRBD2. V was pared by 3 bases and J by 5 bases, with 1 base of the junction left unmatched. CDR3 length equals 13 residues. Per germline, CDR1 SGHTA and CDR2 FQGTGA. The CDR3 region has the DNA TGTGCCAGCAGCTTTGCGGGAGGGGAGACCCAGTACTTC. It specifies CASSFAGGETQYF.

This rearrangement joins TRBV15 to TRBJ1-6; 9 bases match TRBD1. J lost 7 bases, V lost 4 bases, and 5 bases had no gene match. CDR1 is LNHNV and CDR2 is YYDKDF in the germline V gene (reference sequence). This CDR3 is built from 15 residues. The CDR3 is CATSKDRGMNSPLHF. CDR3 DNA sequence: TGTGCCACCAGCAAAGACAGGGGGATGAATTCACCCCTCCACTTT.

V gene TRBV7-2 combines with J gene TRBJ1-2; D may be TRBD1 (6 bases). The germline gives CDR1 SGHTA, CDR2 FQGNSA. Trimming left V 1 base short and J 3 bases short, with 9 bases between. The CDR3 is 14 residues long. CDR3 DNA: TGTGCCAGCAGCTTAGAGGCAGGGGACTATGGCTACACCTTC. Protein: CASSLEAGDYGYTF.

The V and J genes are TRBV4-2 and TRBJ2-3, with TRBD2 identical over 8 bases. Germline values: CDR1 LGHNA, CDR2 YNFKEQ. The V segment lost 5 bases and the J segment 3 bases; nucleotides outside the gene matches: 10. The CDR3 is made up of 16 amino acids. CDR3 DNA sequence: TGTGCCAGCAGCTTAGGGTCGGGGGGGCCTACAGATACGCAGTATTTT. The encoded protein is CASSLGSGGPTDTQYF.

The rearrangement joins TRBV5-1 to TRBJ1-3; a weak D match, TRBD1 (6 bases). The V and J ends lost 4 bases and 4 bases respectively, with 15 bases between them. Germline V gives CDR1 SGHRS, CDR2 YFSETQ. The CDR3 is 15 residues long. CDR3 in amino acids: CASSPGGAEGNTIYF. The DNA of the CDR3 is TGCGCCAGCAGCCCCGGGGGGGCGGAAGGAAACACCATATATTTT.